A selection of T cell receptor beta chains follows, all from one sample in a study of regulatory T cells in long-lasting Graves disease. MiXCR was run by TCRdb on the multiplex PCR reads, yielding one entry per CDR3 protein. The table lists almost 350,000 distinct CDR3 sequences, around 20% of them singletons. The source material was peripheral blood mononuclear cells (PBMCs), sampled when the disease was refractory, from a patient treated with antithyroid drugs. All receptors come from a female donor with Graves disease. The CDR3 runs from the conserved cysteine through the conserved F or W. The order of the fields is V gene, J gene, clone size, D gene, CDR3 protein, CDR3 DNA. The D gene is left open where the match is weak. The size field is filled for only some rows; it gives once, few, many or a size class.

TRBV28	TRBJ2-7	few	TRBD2	CASSWSGSFSYEQYF	TGTGCCAGCAGTTGGAGCGGGAGTTTCTCCTACGAGCAGTACTTC
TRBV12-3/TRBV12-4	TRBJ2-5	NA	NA	CASTGIQETQYF	TGTGCCAGCACAGGGATCCAAGAGACCCAGTACTTC
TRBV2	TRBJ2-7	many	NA	CATASASYEQYF	TGTGCCACCGCTAGCGCCTCCTACGAGCAGTACTTC
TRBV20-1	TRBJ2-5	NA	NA	CSARGQFVETQYF	TGCAGTGCTAGAGGACAGTTTGTGGAGACCCAGTACTTC
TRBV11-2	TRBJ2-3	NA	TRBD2	CASSLVPSGVADTQYF	TGTGCCAGCAGCTTAGTCCCTAGCGGCGTTGCGGATACGCAGTATTTT
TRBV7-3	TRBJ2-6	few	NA	CASSLIWERGANVLTF	TGTGCCAGCAGCTTAATATGGGAACGTGGGGCCAACGTCCTGACTTTC
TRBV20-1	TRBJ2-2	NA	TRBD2	CSAEAGGSGTGELFF	TGCAGTGCTGAGGCTGGCGGGAGTGGTACCGGGGAGCTGTTTTTT
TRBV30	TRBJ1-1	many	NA	CAWSGGGWTEAFF	TGTGCCTGGAGTGGGGGGGGTTGGACTGAAGCTTTCTTT
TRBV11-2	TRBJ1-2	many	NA	CASRRDAGNYGYTF	TGTGCCAGCAGAAGGGATGCGGGAAACTATGGCTACACCTTC
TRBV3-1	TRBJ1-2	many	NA	CASSPLKESGYTF	TGTGCCAGCAGCCCTCTTAAGGAGAGTGGCTACACCTTC
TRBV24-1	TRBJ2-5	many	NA	CATSVSGETQYF	TGTGCCACCAGTGTGTCCGGGGAGACCCAGTACTTC
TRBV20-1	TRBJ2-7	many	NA	CSARVPRRATYYEQYF	TGCAGTGCTAGAGTACCGCGACGCGCCACCTACTACGAGCAGTACTTC
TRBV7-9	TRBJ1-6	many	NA	CASSQWDRHYNSPLHF	TGTGCCAGCAGCCAATGGGACCGCCACTATAATTCACCCCTCCACTTT
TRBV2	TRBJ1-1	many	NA	CASSESRDVEAFF	TGTGCCAGCAGTGAATCCCGAGACGTTGAAGCTTTCTTT
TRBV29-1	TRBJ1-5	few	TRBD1	CSVETGDSNQPQHF	TGCAGCGTTGAGACAGGGGATAGCAATCAGCCCCAGCATTTT
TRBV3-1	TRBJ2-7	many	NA	CASSRDYEQYF	TGTGCCAGCAGCCGGGACTACGAGCAGTACTTC
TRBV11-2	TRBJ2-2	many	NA	CASSFITGELFF	TGTGCCAGCAGCTTCATAACCGGGGAGCTGTTTTTT
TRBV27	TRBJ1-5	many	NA	CASSLSWSPDLYSNQPQHF	TGTGCCAGCAGTTTATCTTGGTCCCCGGACCTTTATAGCAATCAGCCCCAGCATTTT
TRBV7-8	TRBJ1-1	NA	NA	CASSWNLRRGNTEAFF	TGTGCCAGCAGCTGGAACCTCAGAAGGGGGAACACTGAAGCTTTCTTT
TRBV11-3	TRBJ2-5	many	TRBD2	CASSTWTSGAQETQYF	TGTGCCAGCAGCACTTGGACTAGCGGGGCCCAAGAGACCCAGTACTTC
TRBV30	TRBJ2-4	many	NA	CAWSPTLARGDIQYF	TGTGCCTGGAGTCCCACTCTGGCTAGAGGAGACATTCAGTACTTC
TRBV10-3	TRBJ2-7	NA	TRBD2	CAISDSTSGLQSSYEQYF	TGTGCCATCAGTGATTCAACTAGCGGACTTCAGAGCTCCTACGAGCAGTACTTC
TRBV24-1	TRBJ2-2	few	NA	CATSDGGNTGELFF	TGTGCCACCAGTGACGGGGGCAACACCGGGGAGCTGTTTTTT
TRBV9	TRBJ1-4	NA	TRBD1	CASSARQGERANEKLFF	TGTGCCAGCAGCGCAAGACAGGGAGAAAGAGCTAATGAAAAACTGTTTTTT
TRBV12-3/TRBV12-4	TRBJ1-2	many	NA	CASSLGGTGNYTF	TGTGCCAGCAGTCTAGGGGGTACAGGGAACTACACCTTC
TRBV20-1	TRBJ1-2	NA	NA	CSASLVVGYTF	TGCAGTGCTAGCTTAGTGGTTGGCTACACCTTC
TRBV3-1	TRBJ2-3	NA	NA	CASSQSQGGDTQYF	TGTGCCAGCAGCCAATCTCAGGGGGGGGATACGCAGTATTTT
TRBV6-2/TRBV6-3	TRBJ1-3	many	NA	CASSYGGLNSGNTIYF	TGTGCCAGCAGTTACGGCGGACTGAACTCTGGAAACACCATATATTTT
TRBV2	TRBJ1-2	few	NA	CASRPGGGYTF	TGTGCCAGCAGACCCGGAGGCGGCTACACCTTC
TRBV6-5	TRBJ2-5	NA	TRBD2	CASSYRAGAAQETQYF	TGTGCCAGCAGTTACCGAGCGGGGGCCGCTCAAGAGACCCAGTACTTC
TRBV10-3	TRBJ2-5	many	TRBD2	CAIRPGSGGETQYF	TGTGCCATCAGGCCGGGCTCGGGGGGGGAGACCCAGTACTTC
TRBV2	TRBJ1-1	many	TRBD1	CASSGQGITEAFF	TGTGCCAGCAGCGGACAGGGGATCACTGAAGCTTTCTTT
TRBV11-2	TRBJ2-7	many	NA	CASSFTGFYEQYF	TGTGCCAGCAGCTTTACAGGGTTCTACGAGCAGTACTTC
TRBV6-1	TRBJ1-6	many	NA	CAFGRGGSPLHF	TGTGCCTTTGGCCGAGGCGGCTCACCCCTCCACTTT
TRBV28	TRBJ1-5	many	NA	CATRRPGYQPQHF	TGTGCCACGCGCCGGCCAGGGTATCAGCCCCAGCATTTT
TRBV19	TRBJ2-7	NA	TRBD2	CASSRSGRRLALDEQYF	TGTGCCAGTAGTCGGTCGGGGCGACGACTAGCTTTGGACGAGCAGTACTTC
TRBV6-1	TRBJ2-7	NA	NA	CASSTSLRDKKSYEQYF	TGTGCCAGCAGCACCAGCCTCCGGGACAAGAAAAGCTACGAGCAGTACTTC
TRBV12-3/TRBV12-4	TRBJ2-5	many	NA	CASSSGVTATQYF	TGTGCCAGCAGTTCCGGGGTTACGGCGACCCAGTACTTC
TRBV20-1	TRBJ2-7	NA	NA	CSARGGRPSNEQYF	TGCAGTGCTAGGGGGGGACGGCCATCGAACGAGCAGTACTTC
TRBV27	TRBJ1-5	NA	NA	CASGRGSRPQHF	TGTGCCTCCGGCCGCGGCTCAAGGCCCCAGCATTTT
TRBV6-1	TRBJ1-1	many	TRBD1	CASSDRGRGTEAFF	TGTGCCAGCAGTGACAGGGGGCGCGGCACTGAAGCTTTCTTT
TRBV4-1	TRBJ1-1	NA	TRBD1	CASSHPGQGSEAFF	TGCGCCAGCAGCCACCCGGGACAGGGAAGTGAAGCTTTCTTT
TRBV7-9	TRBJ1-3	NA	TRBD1	CASSLPGQGLTMGNTIYF	TGTGCCAGCAGCTTACCCGGACAGGGTCTAACTATGGGAAACACCATATATTTT
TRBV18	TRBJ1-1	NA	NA	CASSPLPGGGNTEAFF	TGTGCCAGCTCACCACTGCCGGGGGGCGGGAACACTGAAGCTTTCTTT
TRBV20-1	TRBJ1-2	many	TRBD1	CSAPRTGYGYTF	TGCAGTGCTCCACGGACAGGGTACGGCTACACCTTC
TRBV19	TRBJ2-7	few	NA	CATQGGASRNEQYF	TGTGCCACCCAGGGGGGGGCGAGCCGGAACGAGCAGTACTTC
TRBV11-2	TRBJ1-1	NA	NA	CASSLAGGGTFEAFF	TGTGCCAGCAGCTTAGCGGGTGGGGGAACCTTTGAAGCTTTCTTT
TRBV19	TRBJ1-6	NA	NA	CASSVLGGPNSPLHF	TGTGCCAGTAGTGTCCTGGGGGGTCCTAATTCACCCCTCCACTTT
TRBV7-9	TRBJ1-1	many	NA	CASSRNEQKGTEAFF	TGTGCCAGCAGCCGTAACGAGCAGAAGGGCACTGAAGCTTTCTTT
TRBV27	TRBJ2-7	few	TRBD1	CASSHRGQGNLKSLYYEQYF	TGTGCCAGCAGTCATCGGGGACAGGGAAACCTTAAATCCCTTTACTACGAGCAGTACTTC
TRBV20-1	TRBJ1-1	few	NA	CSARGALGNTEAFF	TGCAGTGCTAGAGGCGCCCTAGGGAACACTGAAGCTTTCTTT
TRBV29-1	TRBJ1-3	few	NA	CSVDSPGGNTIYF	TGCAGCGTTGATTCCCCGGGAGGAAACACCATATATTTT
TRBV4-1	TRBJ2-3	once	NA	CASSQERTTPSTDTQYF	TGCGCCAGCAGCCAAGAAAGAACTACGCCTAGCACAGATACGCAGTATTTT
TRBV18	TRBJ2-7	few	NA	CASSPNDSYEQYF	TGTGCCAGCTCACCTAATGACTCCTACGAGCAGTACTTC